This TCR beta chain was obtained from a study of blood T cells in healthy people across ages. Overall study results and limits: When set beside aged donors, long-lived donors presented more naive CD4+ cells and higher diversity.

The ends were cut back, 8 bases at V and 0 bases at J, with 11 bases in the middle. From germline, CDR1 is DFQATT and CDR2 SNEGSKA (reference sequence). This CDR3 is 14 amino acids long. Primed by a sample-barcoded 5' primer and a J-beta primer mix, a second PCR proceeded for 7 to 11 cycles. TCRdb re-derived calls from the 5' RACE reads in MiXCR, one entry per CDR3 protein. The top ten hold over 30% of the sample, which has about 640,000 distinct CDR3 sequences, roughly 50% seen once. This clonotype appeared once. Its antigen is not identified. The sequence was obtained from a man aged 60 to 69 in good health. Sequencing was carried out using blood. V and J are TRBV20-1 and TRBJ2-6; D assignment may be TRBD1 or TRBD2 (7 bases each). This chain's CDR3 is CSTGEGSGANVLTF. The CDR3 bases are TGCAGTACAGGGGAGGGCTCTGGGGCCAACGTCCTGACTTTC.